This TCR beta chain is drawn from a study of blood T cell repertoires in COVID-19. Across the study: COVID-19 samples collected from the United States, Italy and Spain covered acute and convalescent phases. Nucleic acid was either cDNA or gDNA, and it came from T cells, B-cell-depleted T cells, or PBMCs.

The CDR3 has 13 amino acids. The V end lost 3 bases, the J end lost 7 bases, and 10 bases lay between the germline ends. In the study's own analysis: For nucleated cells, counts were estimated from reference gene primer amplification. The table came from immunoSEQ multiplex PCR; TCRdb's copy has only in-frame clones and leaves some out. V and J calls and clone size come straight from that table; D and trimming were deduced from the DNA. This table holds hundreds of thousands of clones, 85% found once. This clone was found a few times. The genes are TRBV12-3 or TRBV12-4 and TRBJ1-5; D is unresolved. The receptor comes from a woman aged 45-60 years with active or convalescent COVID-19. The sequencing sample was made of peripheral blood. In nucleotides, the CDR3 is TGTGCCAGCAGTTTTGAGGGAATGCAGCCCCAGCATTTT. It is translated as CASSFEGMQPQHF.